The rows below give T cell receptor beta chains drawn from one sample of a study of radiation and T cells in renal cell carcinoma. Generated by immunoSEQ multiplex PCR, the TCRdb table keeps only in-frame clones and is missing some. This sample has 7,000 to 9,500 clones, with around 50% found just once. The input for sequencing was tumor tissue, taken from a patient whose treatment included radiotherapy and nephrectomy. The source is a man between 60 and 70 years old with renal cell carcinoma. Each CDR3 is given without its conserved first and last residue. Fields, in order: D gene, V gene, CDR3 protein. D genes are given only for firm matches.

D: TRBD1
V: TRBV4-1
CDR3: ASSQTGTEDYGYT

D: .
V: TRBV7-2
CDR3: ASSSTGHYTEAF

D: TRBD1
V: TRBV27
CDR3: ASRNGQVAYEQY

D: .
V: TRBV13
CDR3: ASSLRDYEQY

D: TRBD1
V: TRBV28
CDR3: ASSLSDRGGKLF

D: .
V: TRBV27
CDR3: ASSFISMGGPGELF

D: TRBD1
V: TRBV27
CDR3: ASSPLYGQGQLQTQH

D: .
V: TRBV28
CDR3: ASSLLDRDNQPQH

D: .
V: TRBV6-6
CDR3: ASRTEEASQLF

D: .
V: TRBV27
CDR3: ASSFRGFDNEQF

D: TRBD1
V: TRBV7-8
CDR3: ASSLADRGTIGEQY

D: TRBD1
V: TRBV6-5
CDR3: AIRQGGDEQY

D: TRBD1
V: TRBV11-1
CDR3: ASSPLGQGLNEQF

D: .
V: TRBV5-6
CDR3: ASSLENRGGYEQY

D: .
V: TRBV9
CDR3: ASSSRDSQGTYSGANVLT

D: .
V: TRBV10-3
CDR3: AISESSFDQPQH

D: .
V: TRBV27
CDR3: ASRSGLGSRQY

D: .
V: TRBV25-1
CDR3: ASSGNRREAF

D: .
V: TRBV19
CDR3: ASSPLGRVSYGYT

D: TRBD1
V: TRBV6-1
CDR3: ASRPPGQTYGYT

D: .
V: TRBV9
CDR3: ASSPRRHTQY

D: .
V: TRBV28
CDR3: ASSLSGWGLNGPGEQY

D: TRBD1
V: TRBV5-1
CDR3: ASSSGTGESFGAF

D: TRBD2
V: TRBV10-2
CDR3: ASSESSRLAGANIQY

D: TRBD1
V: TRBV27
CDR3: ASSPGQGNQPQH

D: .
V: TRBV7-2
CDR3: ASSLLQGDSYEQY

D: .
V: TRBV10-2
CDR3: ASSIVEEQF

D: .
V: TRBV4-2
CDR3: ASSQDPGASNQPQH

D: .
V: TRBV5-8
CDR3: ASSFRVSGDNNEKLF

D: TRBD2
V: TRBV2
CDR3: ASTLSGSSYNEQF

D: TRBD1
V: TRBV6-6
CDR3: ASSYSTGGYEQY

D: TRBD1
V: TRBV9
CDR3: ASSGDRWGGELF

D: .
V: TRBV19
CDR3: ASSMLGMARNNEQF

D: TRBD1
V: TRBV25-1
CDR3: ASSQGGGYT

D: .
V: TRBV28
CDR3: ASSPLGGTEAF

D: .
V: TRBV10-1
CDR3: ASSEKVEAGELF

D: TRBD2
V: TRBV6-5
CDR3: ASSLAGGPSYEQY

D: .
V: TRBV21-1
CDR3: ASSSQATSGSLGTYEQY

D: .
V: TRBV20-1
CDR3: SARIGERKY

D: TRBD1
V: TRBV20-1
CDR3: SAGTVYEQF

D: TRBD2
V: TRBV2
CDR3: ASSETSGGNEQY

D: TRBD2
V: TRBV7-2
CDR3: ASSLAGLAMQY

D: .
V: TRBV2
CDR3: ASSPSSYEQY

D: TRBD1
V: TRBV7-6
CDR3: ASSLGGQNYEQY

D: .
V: TRBV7-8
CDR3: ASTVRGRGEKLF

D: .
V: TRBV27
CDR3: ASSPLVTGANVLT

D: .
V: TRBV10-2
CDR3: ASRLLTDTEAF

D: .
V: TRBV27
CDR3: ASRPAARAYGYT

D: TRBD1
V: TRBV30
CDR3: ASSSGTGNGGYT

D: .
V: TRBV6-6
CDR3: ASSSGEIEQY

D: .
V: TRBV5-6
CDR3: ASSLDSGGTSTDTQY

D: .
V: TRBV6-5
CDR3: ASSYRGGANYGYT

D: TRBD2
V: TRBV5-1
CDR3: ASSLGLAGGLYEQY